The rows below give T cell receptor beta chains drawn from one sample of a study of blood T cells in healthy people across ages. Each CDR3 protein gets one entry after TCRdb re-called the 5' RACE reads with MiXCR. The data show some 730,000 distinct CDR3 sequences, 22% seen once. Sequencing was performed on blood. These TCRs come from a man in his sixties or seventies in good health. CDR3s include the opening cysteine and the closing phenylalanine or tryptophan. Fields, in order: clone size, D gene, V gene, J gene, CDR3 protein, CDR3 DNA. A D gene is named only where the DNA matches it firmly. A row's size may be missing; if present it is once, few, many or a size class.

NA	TRBD1	TRBV5-1	TRBJ2-7	CASSSGQGRASSYEQYF	TGCGCCAGCAGCTCGGGACAGGGGCGTGCCTCCTCCTACGAGCAGTACTTC
NA	TRBD1	TRBV12-3/TRBV12-4	TRBJ1-5	CASSLRWEQGARNQPQHF	TGTGCCAGCAGTTTAAGGTGGGAACAGGGGGCACGAAATCAGCCCCAGCATTTT
few	NA	TRBV5-1	TRBJ1-4	CASSSDLAGNEKLFF	TGCGCCAGCAGCTCAGACCTTGCGGGGAATGAAAAACTGTTTTTT
NA	NA	TRBV7-3	TRBJ2-1	CASGPTDYNEQFF	TGTGCCAGCGGACCGACAGACTACAATGAGCAGTTCTTC
many	TRBD1	TRBV4-2	TRBJ1-2	CASSQDRGTYGYTF	TGTGCCAGCAGCCAGGACAGGGGTACCTATGGCTACACCTTC
NA	TRBD1	TRBV6-1	TRBJ1-5	CASSPRTGYSNQPQHF	TGTGCCAGCAGTCCGAGGACAGGGTATAGCAATCAGCCCCAGCATTTT
NA	NA	TRBV7-2	TRBJ2-5	CASSLDRKETQYF	TGTGCCAGCAGCTTAGACAGGAAAGAGACCCAGTACTTC
once	TRBD2	TRBV5-4	TRBJ2-3	CASSPGTSGSLTDTQYF	TGTGCCAGCAGCCCGGGGACTAGCGGGAGTCTAACAGATACGCAGTATTTT
NA	NA	TRBV15	TRBJ1-1	CATSTRTAGGRAEAFF	TGTGCCACCAGCACCCGGACAGCTGGAGGACGGGCTGAAGCTTTCTTT
few	NA	TRBV7-3	TRBJ2-1	CASKGDRTWAEQFF	TGTGCCAGCAAGGGCGACAGGACGTGGGCTGAGCAGTTCTTC
NA	NA	TRBV7-9	TRBJ2-2	CASSSRVSGELFF	TGTGCCAGCAGCTCCAGGGTATCCGGGGAGCTGTTTTTT
few	TRBD2	TRBV6-2/TRBV6-3	TRBJ2-1	CASSYSWDYHWEQFF	TGTGCCAGCAGTTACTCCTGGGACTACCATTGGGAGCAGTTCTTC
few	NA	TRBV12-3/TRBV12-4	TRBJ1-2	CAGSLRQGNYGYTF	TGTGCCGGCAGTTTGAGGCAGGGGAACTATGGCTACACCTTC
few	NA	TRBV7-8	TRBJ2-1	CASSPHRGGAENEQFF	TGTGCCAGCAGCCCACACCGAGGGGGGGCAGAAAATGAGCAGTTCTTC